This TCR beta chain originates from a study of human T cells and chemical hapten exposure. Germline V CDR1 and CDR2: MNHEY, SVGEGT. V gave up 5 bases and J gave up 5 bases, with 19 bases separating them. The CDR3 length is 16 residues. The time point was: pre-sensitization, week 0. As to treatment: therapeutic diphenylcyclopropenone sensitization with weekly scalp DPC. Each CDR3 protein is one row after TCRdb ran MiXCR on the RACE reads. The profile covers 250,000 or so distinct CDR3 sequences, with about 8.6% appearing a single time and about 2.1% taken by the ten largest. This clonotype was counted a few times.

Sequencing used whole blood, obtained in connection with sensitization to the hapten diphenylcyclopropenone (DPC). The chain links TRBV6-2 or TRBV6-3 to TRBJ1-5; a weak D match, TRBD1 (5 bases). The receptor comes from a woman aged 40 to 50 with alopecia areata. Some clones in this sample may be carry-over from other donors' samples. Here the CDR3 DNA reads TGTGCCAGCAGTGACCTTCCCGGGACGGCTGATCAGCCCCAGCATTTT. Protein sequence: CASSDLPGTADQPQHF.